This T cell receptor beta chain was identified during a study of shared clonotypes between healthy human individuals. In the study overall: A couple of women and a few men aged 18 to 49 made up the donors.

A word on this clone: Its antigen remains unidentified.

Tens of thousands of T cell genomes, or 250 to 300 ng DNA, went into replicate PCRs of unsorted PBMC. The table came from immunoSEQ multiplex PCR; TCRdb's copy has only in-frame clones and leaves some out. Here the sample spans approximately 500,000 clones, 81% being singletons. Overall study findings and caveats: It was only blood that was sampled, and tissue repertoires likely differ. Few donors restricted represented genetic and exposure-history diversity.

Germline CDR1 is SNHLY and CDR2 is FYNNEI. The V segment lost 7 bases and the J segment 6 bases; nucleotides outside the gene matches: 8. The CDR3 length is 16 residues. The chain links TRBV2 to TRBJ2-2; 13 positions match TRBD2. The origin of this receptor is a woman aged 40-49 years in good health. Some clones in this sample may be carry-over from other donors' samples. Sample: PBMCs. The CDR3 DNA reads as TGTGCCAGCACCCCATTCGGGACTAGCGGGGCCGGGGAGCTGTTTTTT. The encoded protein is CASTPFGTSGAGELFF.